Listed here is a single T cell receptor (beta chain). Its target is not known. Molecular identifiers with 6-nucleotide sample barcodes were added during cDNA synthesis via template switching. Following a re-call of the 5' RACE reads, TCRdb has one entry per CDR3 protein and lacks DNA. In total, the table holds 420,000 or so distinct CDR3 sequences. The data stem from a study of monozygotic twins with inflammatory bowel disease. This CDR3 is 16 amino acids long. The germline V gene encodes CDR1 MGHRA and CDR2 YSYEKL. Notes on the study in general: IBD patients displayed reduced TCRbeta diversity (inverse Simpson) when set against healthy co-twins. No repertoire similarity difference was seen between concordant and discordant twins; power was possibly limited.

The chain is built from TRBV4-1 and TRBJ2-2; TCRdb names TRBD1, which stays unverified in the absence of DNA. The origin of this receptor is a human donor with ulcerative colitis or Crohn's disease, or a healthy co-twin of an affected twin (not recorded which). Sequencing was performed on blood. Here the CDR3 reads CASSTFRTGGGGELFF.